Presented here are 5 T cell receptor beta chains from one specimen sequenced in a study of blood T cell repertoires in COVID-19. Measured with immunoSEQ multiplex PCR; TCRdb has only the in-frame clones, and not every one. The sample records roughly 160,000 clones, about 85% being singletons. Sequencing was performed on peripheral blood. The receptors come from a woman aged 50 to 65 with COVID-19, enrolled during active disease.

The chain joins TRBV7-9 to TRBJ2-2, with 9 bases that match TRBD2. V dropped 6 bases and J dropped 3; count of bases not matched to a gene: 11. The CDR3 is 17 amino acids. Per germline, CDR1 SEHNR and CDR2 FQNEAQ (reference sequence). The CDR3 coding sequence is TGTGCCAGCAGTCCCCGCGGGGGGGGCCCCGACACCGGGGAGCTGTTTTTT. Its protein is CASSPRGGGPDTGELFF.

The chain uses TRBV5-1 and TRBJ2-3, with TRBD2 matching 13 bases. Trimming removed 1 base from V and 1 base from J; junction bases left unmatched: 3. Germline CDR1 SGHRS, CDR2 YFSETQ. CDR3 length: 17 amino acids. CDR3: CASSLSTSGGRTDTQYF. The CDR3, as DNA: TGCGCCAGCAGCTTGTCGACTAGCGGGGGGCGCACAGATACGCAGTATTTT.

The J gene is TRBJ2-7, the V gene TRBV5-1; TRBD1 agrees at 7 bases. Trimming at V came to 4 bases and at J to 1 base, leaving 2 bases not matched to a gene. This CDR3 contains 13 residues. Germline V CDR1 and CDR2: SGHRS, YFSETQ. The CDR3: CASSMTGSYEQYF. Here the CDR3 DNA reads TGCGCCAGCAGCATGACAGGGTCCTACGAGCAGTACTTC. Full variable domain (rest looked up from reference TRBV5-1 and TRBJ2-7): KAGVTQTPRYLIKTRGQQVTLSCSPISGHRSVSWYQQTPGQGLQFLFEYFSETQRNKGNFPGRFSGRQFSNSRSEMNVSTLELGDSALYLCASSMTGSYEQYFGPGTRLTVT.

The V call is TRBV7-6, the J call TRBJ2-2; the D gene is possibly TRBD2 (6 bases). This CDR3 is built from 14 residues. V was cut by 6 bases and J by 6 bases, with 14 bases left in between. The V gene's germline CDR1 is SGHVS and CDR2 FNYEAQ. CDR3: CASSGRESAGELFF. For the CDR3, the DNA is TGTGCCAGCAGTGGGCGGGAAAGCGCCGGGGAGCTGTTTTTT.

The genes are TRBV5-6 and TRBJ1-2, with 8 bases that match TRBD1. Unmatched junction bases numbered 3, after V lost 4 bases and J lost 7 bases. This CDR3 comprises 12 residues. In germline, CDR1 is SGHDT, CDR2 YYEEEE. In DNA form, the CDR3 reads TGTGCCAGCAGCCGGACAGGGATTGGCTACACCTTC. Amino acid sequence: CASSRTGIGYTF. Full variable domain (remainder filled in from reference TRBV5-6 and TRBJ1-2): DAGVTQSPTHLIKTRGQQVTLRCSPKSGHDTVSWYQQALGQGPQFIFQYYEEEERQRGNFPDRFSGHQFPNYSSELNVNALLLGDSALYLCASSRTGIGYTFGSGTRLTVV.